The next 10 T cell receptor beta chains were all read from a single sample in a study of lymphopenia after photon versus proton radiotherapy. Clones were sequenced by immunoSEQ multiplex PCR, and TCRdb holds only the in-frame ones, with some missing. Of some 27,000 clones in the sample, 81% are singletons; the top ten hold around 30%. This material consisted of peripheral blood, taken from a patient treated with photon-based radiotherapy. Receptors were obtained from a middle-aged man with gastric cancer.

CDR3 coding DNA: TGCAGTGCTAGAGAAGGGTATACGCAGTATTTT. Protein: CSAREGYTQYF. The chain carries TRBV20-1 and TRBJ2-3; D not certain. Trimming pared 0 bases from V and 7 bases from J, leaving 5 bases between. Per germline, CDR1 DFQATT and CDR2 SNEGSKA (reference sequence). The length of the CDR3 is 11 residues.

This chain connects TRBV4-3 to TRBJ1-1; 9 positions agree with TRBD1. With V trimmed by 0 bases and J by 5 bases, 7 bases remained unmatched. Germline CDR1 reads LGHNA; CDR2 reads YSLEER. The CDR3 contains 16 residues. The CDR3 DNA is TGCGCCAGCAGCCAAGACGAAGGGACAGGGCTAACTGAAGCTTTCTTT. This translates into CASSQDEGTGLTEAFF.

The V call is TRBV20-1, the J call TRBJ2-7; 8 bases line up with TRBD1. CDR3 length: 11 residues. J gave up 13 bases and V 2 bases, and 7 bases lay outside the gene matches. CDR1 DFQATT and CDR2 SNEGSKA come from the germline V gene (reference sequence). CDR3 nucleotides: TGCAGTGCTAGATCAATGGGACAGGATTACGTC. Translated, it gives CSARSMGQDYV.

The chain joins TRBV5-5 to TRBJ1-2; D gene uncertain. Trimming stripped 7 bases from V and 1 base from J, with 11 bases between. Germline V gene sequence: CDR1 SGHKS, CDR2 YYEKEE (reference sequence). This CDR3 spans 13 amino acids. The CDR3 sequence: CASGSTSNYGYTF. The CDR3 coding sequence is TGTGCCAGCGGCTCAACCAGTAACTATGGCTACACCTTC. The full variable domain, rest sourced from reference TRBV5-5 and TRBJ1-2, is DAGVTQSPTHLIKTRGQQVTLRCSPISGHKSVSWYQQVLGQGPQFIFQYYEKEERGRGNFPDRFSARQFPNYSSELNVNALLLGDSALYLCASGSTSNYGYTFGSGTRLTVV.

The J gene is TRBJ2-7, the V gene TRBV5-1; D gene ambiguous. Per germline, CDR1 SGHRS and CDR2 YFSETQ. This CDR3 is 13 amino acids long. Trimming pared 4 bases from V and 7 bases from J, leaving 15 bases between. The CDR3 coding sequence is TGCGCCAGCAGCAGCATGGGTGCTGGGGAGCAGTACGTC. Translated: CASSSMGAGEQYV.

A single count supports this clone. The J gene is TRBJ2-5, the V gene TRBV10-2; the D gene could be TRBD1 or TRBD2 (5 bases each). This CDR3 has 15 amino acids. V lost 2 bases, J lost 5 bases, and 15 bases lay in between. Germline assignment: CDR1 WSHSY and CDR2 SAAADI. This CDR3 reads CASSEPRGSRETQYF. The CDR3 DNA sequence: TGCGCCAGCAGTGAGCCCCGGGGCTCTCGGGAGACCCAGTACTTC.

This clone appeared once. V gene TRBV6-1 combines with J gene TRBJ2-7; D may correspond to TRBD1 or TRBD2 (5 bases each). Germline CDR1 is MNHNS and CDR2 is SASEGT. Trimming stripped 5 bases from V and 3 bases from J, with 14 bases between. CDR3 length equals 14 residues. In DNA, the CDR3 is TGTGCCAGCAGTTTCCGGGACGGACTCTACGAGCAGTACGTC. Translated: CASSFRDGLYEQYV.

This clone was picked up one time. The V gene is TRBV5-1, the J gene TRBJ1-1, with TRBD1 matching 7 bases. CDR1 and CDR2 (germline): SGHRS, YFSETQ. Losses at the gene ends were 0 bases for V and 1 base for J; bases not matched to a gene: 3. The CDR3 sequence is 15 residues long. CDR3 sequence (DNA): TGCGCCAGCAGCTTGGCTCCAGGGGGGAACACTGAAGCTTTCTTT. This sequence encodes CASSLAPGGNTEAFF.

This clone was observed once. This chain joins TRBV7-3 and TRBJ2-2; D unclear. This CDR3 has 13 amino acids. CDR1 is SGHTA, CDR2 FQGTGA, per germline. Trimming pared 1 base from V and 5 bases from J, leaving 5 bases between. The CDR3 sequence: CASSLKRTGELFF. The CDR3 bases are TGTGCCAGCAGCTTAAAGAGGACCGGGGAGCTGTTTTTT.

The chain employs TRBV13 and TRBJ2-5; 7 nucleotides line up with TRBD1. CDR3 length: 15 residues. Germline values: CDR1 PRHDT, CDR2 FYEKMQ (reference sequence). V dropped 5 bases and J dropped 7; count of bases not matched to a gene: 13. The CDR3 DNA reads TGTGCCAGCAGCAAAGGAGGCGGTCAGGGGGTGACCCAGTACTTC. It is translated as CASSKGGGQGVTQYF.